The table lists the clone carrying this T cell receptor beta chain with a few counts. The target antigen is unknown. These data are taken from a study of blood T cells in healthy people across ages. Notes on the study in general: While age rose, TCR beta diversity per million T cells dropped in a roughly linear way. Relative to aged donors, long-lived donors carried more naive CD4+ cells and displayed higher diversity.

The authors ran a second PCR of about 7 to 11 cycles using a sample-barcoded 5' primer and a J-beta primer mix. In TCRdb, the 5' RACE reads were re-called with MiXCR into one record per CDR3 protein. The sample has about 1.4 million distinct CDR3 sequences, approximately 59% seen once. No fewer than 6 million PBMCs went into each sample. The extraction recovered at least 5.5 micrograms of total RNA per sample. Between the trimmed V and J ends, which lost 5 bases and 5 bases, there was a span of 13 bases. The CDR3 extends over 13 amino acids. Germline V gene data show CDR1 as SGHRS and CDR2 as YFSETQ. This chain joins TRBV5-1 and TRBJ2-5; tentative D call: TRBD2 (5 bases). Sequenced sample: blood. The receptor was derived from a man aged 18 to 29 in good health. The CDR3 region is CASSPDGEETQYF. In DNA, the CDR3 is TGCGCCAGCAGTCCCGATGGGGAGGAGACCCAGTACTTC. Full variable domain (outside the CDR3, taken from reference TRBV5-1 and TRBJ2-5): KAGVTQTPRYLIKTRGQQVTLSCSPISGHRSVSWYQQTPGQGLQFLFEYFSETQRNKGNFPGRFSGRQFSNSRSEMNVSTLELGDSALYLCASSPDGEETQYFGPGTRLLVL.